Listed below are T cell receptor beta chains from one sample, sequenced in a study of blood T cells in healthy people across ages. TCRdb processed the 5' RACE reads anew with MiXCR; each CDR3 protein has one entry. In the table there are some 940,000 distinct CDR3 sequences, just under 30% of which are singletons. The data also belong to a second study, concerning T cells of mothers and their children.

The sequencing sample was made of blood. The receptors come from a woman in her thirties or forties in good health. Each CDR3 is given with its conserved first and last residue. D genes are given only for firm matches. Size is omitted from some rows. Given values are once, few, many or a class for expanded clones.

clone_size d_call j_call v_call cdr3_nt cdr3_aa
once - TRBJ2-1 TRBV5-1 TGCGCCAGCAGCACCGCTGGCAATGAGCAGTTCTTC CASSTAGNEQFF
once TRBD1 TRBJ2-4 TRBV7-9 TGTGCCAGCAGCTTAGCCGGGACAGGGGTTCGCTACGAGCTGTACTTC CASSLAGTGVRYELYF
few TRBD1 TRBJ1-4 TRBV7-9 TGTGCCAGCACCGTTCTTCAAGGACAGGGAGATGGGGCTAATGAAAAACTGTTTTTT CASTVLQGQGDGANEKLFF
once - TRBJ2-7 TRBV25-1 TGTGCCAACAGTGATCCGAGCAGGGGTTGGGGGTACGAGCAGTACTTC CANSDPSRGWGYEQYF
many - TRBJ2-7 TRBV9 TGTGCCAGCAGCACCCAACAGGGATCCTACGAGCAGTACTTC CASSTQQGSYEQYF
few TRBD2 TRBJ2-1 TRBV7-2 TGTGCCAGCAGCTTCAGTAGCGGGGGTGGCAATGAGCAGTTCTTC CASSFSSGGGNEQFF
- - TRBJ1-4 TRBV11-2 TGTGCCAGCAGTATGGGGTTTCGGTCTAAAAAACTGTTTTTT CASSMGFRSKKLFF
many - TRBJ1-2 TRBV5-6 TGTGCCAGCAGCTTCTCCTCAGGATTCTATGGCTACACCTTC CASSFSSGFYGYTF
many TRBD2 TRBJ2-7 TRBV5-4 TGTGCCAGCAGCTTGACTAGCGGGGGCCCCTCCTACGAGCAGTACTTC CASSLTSGGPSYEQYF
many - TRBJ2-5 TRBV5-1 TGTGCCAGCAGCTTGGGGCCCCAAGAGACCCAGTACTTC CASSLGPQETQYF
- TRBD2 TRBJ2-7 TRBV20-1 TGTAGTGCTGGAGTAGCGGGGGGGCCGAGCGAGCAGTACTTC CSAGVAGGPSEQYF
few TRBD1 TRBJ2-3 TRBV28 TGTGCCAGCCCTCCCCCGACAGGGCATCACACAGATACGCAGTATTTT CASPPPTGHHTDTQYF
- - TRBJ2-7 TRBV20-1 TGCAGTGCTAGAGATTATACTAGGCCCCTCCGTCGCGAGCAGTACTTC CSARDYTRPLRREQYF
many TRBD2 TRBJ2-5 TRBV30 TGTGCCTGGGGACTAGCGGGGGGTATACAAGAGACCCAGTACTTC CAWGLAGGIQETQYF
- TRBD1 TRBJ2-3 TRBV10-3 TGTGCCATCAGTAAGTTCGAAGGGACAGGGGTTTACGCAGATACGCAGTATTTT CAISKFEGTGVYADTQYF
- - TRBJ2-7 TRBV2 TGTGCCAGCAGTGAAGTGGTAGGAGGGGCCTGCGAGCAGTACTTC CASSEVVGGACEQYF
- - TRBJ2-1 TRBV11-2 TGTGCCAGCAGCTTATTTGGGGCGGGAAGCTCCTACAATGAGCAGTTCTTC CASSLFGAGSSYNEQFF
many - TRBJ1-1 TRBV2 TGTGCCAGCAGTGAAGCGCTCGGCCAAACTGAAGCTTTCTTT CASSEALGQTEAFF
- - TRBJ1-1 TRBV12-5 TGTGCTAGTGGACCCCAACCCGGACAGGAAGCTTTCTTT CASGPQPGQEAFF
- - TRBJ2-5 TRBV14 TGTGCCAGCAGCCAAGAAATGGGACTCCGACCCAACTTC CASSQEMGLRPNF
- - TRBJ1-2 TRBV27 TGTGCCAGCAGTCCGACATTTTCACAGGGAAAAGGCTATGGCTACACCTTC CASSPTFSQGKGYGYTF
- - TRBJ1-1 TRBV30 TGTGCCTGGAAAACAAAGGGCCGCACTGAAGCTTTCTTT CAWKTKGRTEAFF
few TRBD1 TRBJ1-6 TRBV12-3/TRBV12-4 TGTGCCAGCAGTTATGCGAGGACAGGGGACAATAATTCACCCCTCCACTTT CASSYARTGDNNSPLHF
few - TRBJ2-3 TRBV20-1 TGCAGTGCTAGTTGGCTTCTCACAGATACGCAGTATTTT CSASWLLTDTQYF
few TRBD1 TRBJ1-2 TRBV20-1 TGCAGTGCGGGGGGACAGGCTAATGGCTACACCTTC CSAGGQANGYTF
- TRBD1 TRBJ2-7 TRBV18 TGTGCCAGCTCCCCTGCGACAGGGGGGATCGATCAGTACTTC CASSPATGGIDQYF
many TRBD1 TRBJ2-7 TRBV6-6 TGTGCCAGCAGTACACGGACAGGGTCCCACGAGCAGTACTTC CASSTRTGSHEQYF
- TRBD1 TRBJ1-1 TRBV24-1 TGTGCCACCAGTGACACGACAGGGATGAACACTGAAGCTTTCTTT CATSDTTGMNTEAFF
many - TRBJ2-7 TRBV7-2 TGTGCCAGCAGTTCGGACAGTCACTACGAGCAGTACTTC CASSSDSHYEQYF
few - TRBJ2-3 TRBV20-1 TGCAGTGCTATTATTTCAGGGCGGTTGGATACGCAGTATTTT CSAIISGRLDTQYF
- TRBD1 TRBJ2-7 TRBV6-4 TGTGCCAGCAGTGTAGACAGGGGTCACAACAATGAGCAGTACTTC CASSVDRGHNNEQYF
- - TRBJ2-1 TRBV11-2 TGTGCCAGCAGCTTAGATTTAAGCCAGGGCAAGTTCTTC CASSLDLSQGKFF
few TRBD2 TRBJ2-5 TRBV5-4 TGTGCCAGCAGCTTTTGGGAAGGGACTAGCGGGGAAAAGACCCAGTACTTC CASSFWEGTSGEKTQYF
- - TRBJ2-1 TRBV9 TGTGCCAGCAGCGTAGGGGGGGTGCACAATGAGCAGTTCTTC CASSVGGVHNEQFF
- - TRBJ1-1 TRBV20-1 TGCAGTGTTCGGGAAACGGGCACTGAAGCTTTCTTT CSVRETGTEAFF
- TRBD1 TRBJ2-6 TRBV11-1 TGTGCCAGCAGCCGAGGGGGCCCCCGGTTTTCTGCCCACTCTGGGGCCAACGTCCTGACTTTC CASSRGGPRFSAHSGANVLTF
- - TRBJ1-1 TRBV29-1 TGCAGCGTTGAGGGTCTCCTGAACACTGAAGCTTTCTTT CSVEGLLNTEAFF
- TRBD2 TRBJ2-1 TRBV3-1 TGTGCCAGCAGCCAACGCGGCGGGGGGCTGGAGGGTGAGCAGTTCTTC CASSQRGGGLEGEQFF
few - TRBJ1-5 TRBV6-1 TGTGCCGCAAGCACAGTACGGAATCAGCCCCAGCATTTT CAASTVRNQPQHF
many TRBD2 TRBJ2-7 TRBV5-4 TGTGCCAGCAGCTCGGTTGTGGCGGGGGGTCCTGCGTACGAGCAGTACTTC CASSSVVAGGPAYEQYF
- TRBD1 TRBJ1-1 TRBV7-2 TGTGCCAGCAGCTTAGGACAGGGGGTCCGAGCTTTCTTT CASSLGQGVRAFF
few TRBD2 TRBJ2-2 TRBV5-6 TGTGCCAGCAGCTTGCGGACTAGCTCGAACACCGGGGAGCTGTTTTTT CASSLRTSSNTGELFF
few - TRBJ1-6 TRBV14 TGTGCCAGCAGCCAATGGGACCGCTCCTCCTATAATTCACCCCTCCACTTT CASSQWDRSSYNSPLHF
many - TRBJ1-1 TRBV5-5 TGTGCCAGCAGCCAAGGGGGGAACACTGAAGCTTTCTTT CASSQGGNTEAFF
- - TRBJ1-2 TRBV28 TGTGCCAGCAGTTTGTCACTGGAGATTGGCTACACCTTC CASSLSLEIGYTF
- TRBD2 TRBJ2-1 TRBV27 TGTGCCAGCAGTTCTCGCGGGGGGGCTGGAGATGAGCAGTTCTTC CASSSRGGAGDEQFF
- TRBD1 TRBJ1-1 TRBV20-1 TGCAGTGGTCCCAGGGGGGCGAACACTGAAGCTTTCTTT CSGPRGANTEAFF
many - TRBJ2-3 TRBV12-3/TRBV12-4 TGTGCCAGCAGTCAAATGATCCGCACAGATACGCAGTATTTT CASSQMIRTDTQYF
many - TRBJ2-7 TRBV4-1 TGCGCCAGCAGCCAAGACCCAGGCAATGGGGGTCTCTACGAGCAGTACTTC CASSQDPGNGGLYEQYF
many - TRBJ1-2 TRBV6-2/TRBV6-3 TGTGCCAGCCTCGAGGACGGGAACTATGGCTACACCTTC CASLEDGNYGYTF
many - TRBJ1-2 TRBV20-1 TGCAGTGCTGGCCCCAGGGGCCTCTATGGCTACACCTTC CSAGPRGLYGYTF